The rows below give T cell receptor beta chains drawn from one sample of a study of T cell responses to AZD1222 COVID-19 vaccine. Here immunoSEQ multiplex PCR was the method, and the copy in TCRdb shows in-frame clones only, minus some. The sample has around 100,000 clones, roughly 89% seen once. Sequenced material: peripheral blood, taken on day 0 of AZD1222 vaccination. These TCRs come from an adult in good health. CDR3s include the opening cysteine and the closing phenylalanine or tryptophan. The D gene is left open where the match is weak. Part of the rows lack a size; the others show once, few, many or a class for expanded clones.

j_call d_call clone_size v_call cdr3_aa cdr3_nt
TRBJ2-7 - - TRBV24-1 CATGDSSYEQYF TGTGCCACCGGTGACAGCTCCTACGAGCAGTACTTC
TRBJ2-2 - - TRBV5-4 CASSLGMSGTGELFF TGTGCCAGCAGCCTTGGGATGTCGGGCACCGGGGAGCTGTTTTTT
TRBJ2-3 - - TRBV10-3 CAIRTRGDTQYF TGTGCCATCAGGACCCGGGGGGATACGCAGTATTTT
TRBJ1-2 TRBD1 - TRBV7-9 CAAGTGNYGYTF TGTGCCGCCGGGACAGGGAACTATGGCTACACCTTC
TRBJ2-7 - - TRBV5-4 CASSLWAGATGEQYF TGTGCCAGCAGCTTGTGGGCAGGGGCTACGGGGGAGCAGTACTTC
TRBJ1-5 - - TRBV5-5 CASSPSGGSGQPQHF TGTGCCAGCAGCCCCTCGGGGGGCTCGGGGCAGCCCCAGCATTTT
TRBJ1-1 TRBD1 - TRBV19 CASSNQQGRRKAFF TGTGCCAGTAGTAATCAACAGGGGAGAAGGAAAGCTTTCTTT
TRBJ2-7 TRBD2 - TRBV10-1 CASSGHGGAGHYEQYF TGCGCCAGCAGTGGACACGGGGGGGCCGGGCACTACGAGCAGTACTTC
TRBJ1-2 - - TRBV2 CASTLRVSGYTF TGTGCCAGCACCCTCAGGGTTTCTGGCTACACCTTC
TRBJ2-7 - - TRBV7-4 CASSLSQGGGYF TGTGCCAGCAGCTTATCCCAGGGCGGAGGGTACTTC
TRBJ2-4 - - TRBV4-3 CASSQDDRNIQYF TGCGCCAGCAGCCAAGATGACCGAAACATTCAGTACTTC
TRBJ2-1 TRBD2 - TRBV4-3 CASSQGLAEANEQFF TGCGCCAGCAGCCAGGGACTAGCGGAGGCCAATGAGCAGTTCTTC
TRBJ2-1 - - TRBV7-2 CASSLSRVNEQFF TGTGCCAGCAGCTTGAGCAGAGTCAATGAGCAGTTCTTC
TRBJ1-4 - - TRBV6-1 CASSDTRAGEKLFF TGTGCCAGCAGTGATACACGGGCGGGCGAAAAACTGTTTTTT
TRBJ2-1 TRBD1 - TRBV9 CASNFGTGRAEQFF TGTGCCAGCAACTTCGGGACAGGTCGGGCTGAGCAGTTCTTC
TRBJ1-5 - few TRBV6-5 CASRTQGNQPQHF TGTGCCAGCAGGACACAGGGAAATCAGCCCCAGCATTTT
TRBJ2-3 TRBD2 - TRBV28 CASSFRLAGTTDTQYF TGTGCCAGCAGTTTCCGACTAGCGGGAACCACAGATACGCAGTATTTT
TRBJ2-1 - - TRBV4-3 CASSQDSSPYNEQFF TGCGCCAGCAGCCAAGATTCCTCCCCCTACAATGAGCAGTTCTTC